This TCR beta chain was retrieved from a study of OX40 agonist ivuxolimab in advanced cancers. Assay used: immunoSEQ multiplex PCR; TCRdb lists only in-frame clones, some missing. The sample includes fewer than 15,000 clones, about 81% of them seen just once. Regarding this clone: The antigen remains unidentified.

This CDR3 comprises 17 residues. Findings of the study overall: Which antigen the expanded peripheral T cells recognized is unknown.

Sequenced material: CD4+ or CD8+ T cells sorted from blood, taken in a trial of the OX40 agonist ivuxolimab. The gene calls are TRBV1 and TRBJ2-6; no check of the table's D call, TRBD2, against the DNA was made. TRBV1 is flagged as a pseudogene. The TCR comes from an adult with an advanced solid tumor such as melanoma, head and neck, liver or kidney cancer. CDR3 sequence: CTSSLRGSQSRANVLTF. For the CDR3, the DNA is TGCACCAGCAGTTTGCGCGGTTCACAAAGTCGGGCCAACGTCCTGACTTTC.